This T cell receptor beta chain comes out of a study of blood T cell repertoires in COVID-19. On the study more broadly: Acute and convalescent COVID-19 specimens originated in the United States, Italy and Spain. PBMCs, B-cell-depleted T cells, or T cells provided the cDNA or gDNA that made up the material.

The CDR3 spans 14 residues. The V end lost 7 bases, the J end lost 5 bases, and 15 bases lay between the germline ends. Patients from Seattle were sampled longitudinally, starting during active infection. Original methodology: Nucleated cell number was recorded as an estimate derived from reference gene primer amplification. Generated by immunoSEQ multiplex PCR, the TCRdb table keeps only in-frame clones and is missing some. V and J calls and clone size are those listed in that table; D and trimming were worked out from the DNA. Of 200,000 or so clones listed, under 90% are singletons. V gene TRBV23-1 combines with J gene TRBJ2-1; weak D call: TRBD2 (6 bases). TRBV23-1 is identified as an open reading frame with a role that is uncertain. This sequence originates from a woman older than 75 with COVID-19, enrolled during active disease. The sample consisted of peripheral blood. This CDR3 reads CASISWGDHNEQFF. DNA of the CDR3: TGCGCCAGCATTAGTTGGGGGGATCACAATGAGCAGTTCTTC.